This passage covers 4 T cell receptor beta chains from one sample sequenced in a study of regulatory T cells in long-lasting Graves disease. Time point defined: newly diagnosed GD, antithyroid drugs for less than 3 months. The TCR library was made from RNA that had been extracted from PBMCs in TRIzol. To make TCR beta libraries, researchers used iRepertoire HTBI primers and Arm-PCR of CDR3 regions. Via MiXCR, TCRdb re-called the multiplex PCR reads, giving one row per CDR3 protein. The sample yields about 450,000 distinct CDR3 sequences, 12% to 15% seen once. This same sample was also part of a study on T cells in Graves' hyperthyroidism and ophthalmopathy.

This specimen consisted of peripheral blood mononuclear cells (PBMCs), obtained at new diagnosis, from a patient treated with antithyroid drugs. These TCRs come from a woman in her fifties or sixties with Graves disease.

In this sample, this clonotype turned up many times. The rearrangement links TRBV7-3 to TRBJ2-1; TRBD2 matches 7 bases. With V trimmed by 4 bases and J by 4 bases, 7 bases remained unmatched. Germline V gives CDR1 SGHTA, CDR2 FQGTGA. This CDR3 region has 15 residues. In DNA form, the CDR3 reads TGTGCCAGCAGCTCAGCGGGAATGTGGTACAATGAGCAGTTCTTC. Translating gives CASSSAGMWYNEQFF.

This clonotype was observed at least ten times. The chain has TRBV20-1 and TRBJ2-1; 12 bases agree with TRBD2. CDR3 length: 13 residues. V shed 5 bases, J shed 9 bases, and the junction held 5 bases outside the gene matches. Per germline, CDR1 DFQATT and CDR2 SNEGSKA (reference sequence). The CDR3 DNA is TGCAGTGCTCGACTAGCGGGAGTGGGTGAGCAGTTCTTC. Its translation: CSARLAGVGEQFF.

This clonotype has a handful of counts. This chain connects TRBV5-4 to TRBJ2-5; the D gene is possibly TRBD2 (6 bases). The V gene lost 1 base and the J gene lost 5 bases, with 15 bases spanning the gap. The CDR3 has 15 residues. Germline-derived CDR1 and CDR2 are SGHNT and YYREEE (reference sequence). CDR3 coding DNA: TGTGCCAGCAGCTTGTCCCATGGAGGGCCGGAGACCCAGTACTTC. It codes for CASSLSHGGPETQYF. Filled out from reference TRBV5-4 and TRBJ2-5, the complete variable domain reads ETGVTQSPTHLIKTRGQQVTLRCSSQSGHNTVSWYQQALGQGPQFIFQYYREEENGRGNFPPRFSGLQFPNYSSELNVNALELDDSALYLCASSLSHGGPETQYFGPGTRLLVL.

The chain joins TRBV29-1 to TRBJ2-5; D might be TRBD2 (6 bases). Looked up from germline, CDR1 is SQVTM and CDR2 is ANQGSEA. The V end lost 4 bases, the J end lost 1 base, and 10 bases lay between the germline ends. The CDR3 is 13 amino acids. CDR3 nucleotides: TGCAGCGTTGGAAAGGGACTCCAAGAGACCCAGTACTTC. Its protein is CSVGKGLQETQYF.